The 7 T cell receptor beta chains listed next were all sequenced from one sample in a study of OX40 agonist ivuxolimab in advanced cancers. Using immunoSEQ multiplex PCR, the repertoire was profiled, and TCRdb retains in-frame clones only, with some absent. The table shows about 63,000 clones, with roughly nine tenths occurring only once. Material: CD4+ or CD8+ T cells sorted from blood, obtained in a trial of the OX40 agonist ivuxolimab. All receptors derive from an adult with an advanced solid tumor such as melanoma, head and neck, liver or kidney cancer.

The rearrangement joins TRBV2 to TRBJ2-5; 9 positions agree with TRBD2. This CDR3 spans 13 amino acids. V was clipped by 5 bases and J by 5 bases; unmatched bases: 3. Germline values: CDR1 SNHLY, CDR2 FYNNEI. The CDR3 DNA reads TGTGCCAGCAGTCCGACTAGCGGTGAGACCCAGTACTTC. Its translation: CASSPTSGETQYF.

The V call is TRBV9, the J call TRBJ1-1; 7 bases map to TRBD1. Germline V gene data show CDR1 as SGDLS and CDR2 as YYNGEE. Trimming removed 2 bases from V and 1 base from J; junction bases left unmatched: 2. The CDR3 loop spans 14 amino acids. This CDR3 reads CASSVSGGNTEAFF. CDR3 sequence (DNA): TGTGCCAGCAGCGTGTCAGGGGGGAACACTGAAGCTTTCTTT.

V and J are TRBV13 and TRBJ1-1; D gene uncertain. The CDR3 is 14 amino acids. Per the germline V gene, CDR1 is PRHDT and CDR2 is FYEKMQ (reference sequence). Deletions cut 2 bases from V and 1 base from J, with 8 bases between. The CDR3 nucleotides read TGTGCCAGCAGCTTATATGGGCCGAACACTGAAGCTTTCTTT. Translating gives CASSLYGPNTEAFF.

The CDR3, as DNA: TGCGCCAGCATCTCGGGGAGGGCCCCTTCCTTCTCTGGAAACACCATATATTTT. It encodes CASISGRAPSFSGNTIYF. This chain connects TRBV10-1 to TRBJ1-3; no clear D gene. V shed 7 bases and J shed 0 bases, with 22 bases lying between them. This CDR3 is 18 amino acids long. CDR1 and CDR2 from the germline V gene are WNHNN and SYGVQD (reference sequence).

In this sample, this clone turned up once. This rearrangement joins TRBV4-1 to TRBJ2-1; D is uncertain. Trimming stripped 2 bases from V and 0 bases from J, with 11 bases between. Germline values: CDR1 MGHRA, CDR2 YSYEKL. The CDR3 is 16 residues long. As DNA, the CDR3 is TGCGCCAGCAGCCAACCTGCGGCCCCCTCCTACAATGAGCAGTTCTTC. Translation gives CASSQPAAPSYNEQFF.

This clone was picked up a small number of times. This chain uses TRBV5-1 with TRBJ1-3, with a weak D call TRBD1 (5 bases). CDR1 and CDR2 from the germline V gene are SGHRS and YFSETQ. The CDR3 sequence is 18 residues long. The V and J ends lost 2 bases and 0 bases respectively, with 18 bases between them. CDR3 coding DNA: TGCGCCAGCAGCTTACGTCCCGGGACGCCTTACTCTGGAAACACCATATATTTT. As protein: CASSLRPGTPYSGNTIYF. Using reference TRBV5-1 and TRBJ1-3 for the parts outside the CDR3, the full variable domain is KAGVTQTPRYLIKTRGQQVTLSCSPISGHRSVSWYQQTPGQGLQFLFEYFSETQRNKGNFPGRFSGRQFSNSRSEMNVSTLELGDSALYLCASSLRPGTPYSGNTIYFGEGSWLTVV.

V usage is TRBV4-1 and J usage is TRBJ2-3; D is perhaps TRBD1 or TRBD2 (5 bases each). CDR1 is MGHRA, CDR2 YSYEKL, per germline. This CDR3 is built from 15 residues. Trimming removed 4 bases from V and 2 bases from J, with 13 bases in between. The CDR3 nucleotides read TGCGCCAGCAGCCCTTTGGGGGTGTACACAGATACGCAGTATTTT. This translates into CASSPLGVYTDTQYF.